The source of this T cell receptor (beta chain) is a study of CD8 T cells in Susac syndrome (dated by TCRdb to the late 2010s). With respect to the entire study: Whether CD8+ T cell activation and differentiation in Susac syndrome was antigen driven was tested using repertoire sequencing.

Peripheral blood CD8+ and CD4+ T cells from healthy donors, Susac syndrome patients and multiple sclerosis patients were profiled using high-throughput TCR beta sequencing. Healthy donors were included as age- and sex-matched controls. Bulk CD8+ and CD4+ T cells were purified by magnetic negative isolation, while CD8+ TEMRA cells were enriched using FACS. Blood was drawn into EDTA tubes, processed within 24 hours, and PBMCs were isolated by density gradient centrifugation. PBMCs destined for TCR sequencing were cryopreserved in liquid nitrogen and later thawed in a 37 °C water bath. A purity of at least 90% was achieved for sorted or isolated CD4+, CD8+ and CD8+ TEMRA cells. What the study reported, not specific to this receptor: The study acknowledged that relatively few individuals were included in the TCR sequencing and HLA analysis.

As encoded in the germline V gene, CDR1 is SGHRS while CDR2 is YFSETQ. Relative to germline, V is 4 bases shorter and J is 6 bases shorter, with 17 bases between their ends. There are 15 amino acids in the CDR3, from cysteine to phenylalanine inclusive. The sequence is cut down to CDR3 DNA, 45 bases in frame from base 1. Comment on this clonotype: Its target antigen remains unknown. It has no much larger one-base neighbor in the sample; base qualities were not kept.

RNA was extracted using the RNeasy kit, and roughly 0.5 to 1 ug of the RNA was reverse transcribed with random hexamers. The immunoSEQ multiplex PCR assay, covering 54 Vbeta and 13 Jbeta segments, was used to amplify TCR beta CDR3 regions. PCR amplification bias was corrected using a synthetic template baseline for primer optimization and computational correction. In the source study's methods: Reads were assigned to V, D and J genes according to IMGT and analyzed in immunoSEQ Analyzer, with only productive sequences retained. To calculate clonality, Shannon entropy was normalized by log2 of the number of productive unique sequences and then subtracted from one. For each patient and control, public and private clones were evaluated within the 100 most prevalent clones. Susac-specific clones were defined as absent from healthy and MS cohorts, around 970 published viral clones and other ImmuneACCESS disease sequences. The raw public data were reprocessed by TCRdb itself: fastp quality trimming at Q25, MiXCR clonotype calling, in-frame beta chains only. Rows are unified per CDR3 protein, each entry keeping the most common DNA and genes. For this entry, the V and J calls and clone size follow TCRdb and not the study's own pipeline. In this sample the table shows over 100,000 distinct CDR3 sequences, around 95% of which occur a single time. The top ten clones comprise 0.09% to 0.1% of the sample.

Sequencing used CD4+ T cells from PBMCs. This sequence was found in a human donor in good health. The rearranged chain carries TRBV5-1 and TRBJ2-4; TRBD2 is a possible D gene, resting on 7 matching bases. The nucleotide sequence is TGCGCCAGCAGCCCTTACCCAGGGGAGGGAAACATTCAGTACTTC. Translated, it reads CASSPYPGEGNIQYF.